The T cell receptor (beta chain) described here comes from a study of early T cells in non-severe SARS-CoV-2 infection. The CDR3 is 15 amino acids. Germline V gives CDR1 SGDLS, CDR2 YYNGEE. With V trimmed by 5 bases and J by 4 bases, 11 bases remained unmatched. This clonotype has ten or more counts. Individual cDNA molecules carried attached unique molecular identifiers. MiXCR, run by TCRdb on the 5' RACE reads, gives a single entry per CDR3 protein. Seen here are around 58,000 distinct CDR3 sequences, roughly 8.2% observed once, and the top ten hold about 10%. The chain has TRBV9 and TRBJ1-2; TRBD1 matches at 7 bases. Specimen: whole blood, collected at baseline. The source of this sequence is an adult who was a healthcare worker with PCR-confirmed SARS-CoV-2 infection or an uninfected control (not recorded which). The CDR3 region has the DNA TGTGCCAGCAGTACTACTACAGGGGCCCCCTATGGCTACACCTTC. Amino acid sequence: CASSTTTGAPYGYTF.